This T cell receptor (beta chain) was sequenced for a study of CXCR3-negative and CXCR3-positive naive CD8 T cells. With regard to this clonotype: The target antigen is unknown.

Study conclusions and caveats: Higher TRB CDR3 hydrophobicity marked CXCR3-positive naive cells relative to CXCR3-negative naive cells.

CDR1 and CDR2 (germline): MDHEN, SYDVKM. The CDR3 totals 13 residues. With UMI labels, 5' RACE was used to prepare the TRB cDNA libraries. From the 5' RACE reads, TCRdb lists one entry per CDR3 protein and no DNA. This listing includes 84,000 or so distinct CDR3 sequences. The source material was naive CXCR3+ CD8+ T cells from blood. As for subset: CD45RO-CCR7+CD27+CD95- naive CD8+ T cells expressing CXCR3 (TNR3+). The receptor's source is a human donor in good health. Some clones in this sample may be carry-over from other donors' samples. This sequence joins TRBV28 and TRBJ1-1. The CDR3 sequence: CASSWVENTEAFF. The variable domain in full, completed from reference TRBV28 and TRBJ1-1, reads DVKVTQSSRYLVKRTGEKVFLECVQDMDHENMFWYRQDPGLGLRLIYFSYDVKMKEKGDIPEGYSVSREKKERFSLILESASTNQTSMYLCASSWVENTEAFFGQGTRLTVV.